One and the same sample provided the 30 T cell receptor beta chains below, sequenced in a study of T cell repertoires in cytomegalovirus infection. TCRdb itself ran the reads through MiXCR, one entry per CDR3 protein. This sample has under 90,000 distinct CDR3 sequences, with 45% to 50% found just once. These receptors have no known antigen. The specimen comprised CD8+ T cells from cultured PBMCs, sampled from culture after CMV antigen stimulation. These receptors all come from a human donor in good health (CMV status not recorded). Some clones in this sample may be carry-over from other donors' samples.

This clonotype came up a few times. The rearrangement links TRBV12-3 or TRBV12-4 to TRBJ1-1; D is unresolved. The length of the CDR3 is 14 residues. Trimming removed 3 bases at V and 3 bases at J, with 11 bases between. CDR3 loop: CASSFSGRDTEAFF. The CDR3 DNA is TGTGCCAGCAGTTTCTCGGGTCGGGACACTGAAGCTTTCTTT.

The rearrangement uses TRBV7-9 and TRBJ2-5, with D tentatively TRBD1 or TRBD2 (5 bases each). CDR1 and CDR2 (germline): SEHNR, FQNEAQ (reference sequence). The CDR3 totals 17 residues. V was trimmed by 1 base and J by 3 bases, leaving 18 bases between them. The CDR3 DNA sequence: TGTGCCAGCAGCTTAGGGGACGAGCATCTCTCGGAAGAGACCCAGTACTTC. Its protein is CASSLGDEHLSEETQYF.

This chain joins TRBV12-3 or TRBV12-4 and TRBJ2-3; TRBD1 matches 8 bases. The CDR3 runs to 16 residues. With 7 bases clipped from V and 4 bases from J, the junction kept 13 bases outside the gene matches. DNA of the CDR3: TGTGCCAGCACCTTGTCCGGGACAGGAGGCCCAGATACGCAGTATTTT. Its protein is CASTLSGTGGPDTQYF.

The sample holds a few counts of this clonotype. The gene calls are TRBV7-9 and TRBJ1-5, with D tentatively TRBD1 (5 bases). This CDR3 contains 14 residues. CDR1 SEHNR and CDR2 FQNEAQ come from the germline V gene (reference sequence). The V and J ends lost 3 bases and 4 bases respectively, with 10 bases between them. The CDR3 DNA is TGTGCCAGCAGCTTTGGGGGGTTTAATCAGCCCCAGCATTTT. It codes for CASSFGGFNQPQHF.

The chain recombines TRBV28 with TRBJ2-1; D not certain. The germline gives CDR1 MDHEN, CDR2 SYDVKM. This CDR3 region has 13 residues. The germline V and J ends were trimmed by 8 bases and 3 bases, with 11 bases remaining between them. CDR3 in DNA: TGTGCCAGCGTCTCCCGAGGCTACAATGAGCAGTTCTTC. It translates to CASVSRGYNEQFF.

The sample holds a few counts of this clonotype. V and J are TRBV11-2 and TRBJ1-1; the D gene is possibly TRBD1 (6 bases). Trimming took off 2 bases at V and 10 bases at J, with 11 bases between the two ends. Germline CDR1 and CDR2: SGHAT and FQNNGV. This CDR3 is built from 12 residues. The CDR3 DNA follows: TGTGCCAGCAGCTTATGGGGGCATGGAGCTTTCTTT. Protein sequence: CASSLWGHGAFF.

The J gene is TRBJ2-5, the V gene TRBV28; TRBD1 might be the D (6 bases). Per germline, CDR1 MDHEN and CDR2 SYDVKM. The CDR3 runs to 16 residues. V lost 3 bases and J lost 3, with 17 bases in between. CDR3 bases: TGTGCCAGCAGTTTTGGCGTCAGGGGAAGCGAAGAGACCCAGTACTTC. Translation: CASSFGVRGSEETQYF.

The rearrangement links TRBV9 to TRBJ1-3; no definite D call. The CDR3 is made up of 16 amino acids. V was clipped by 0 bases and J by 1 base, with 11 bases between them. Germline CDR1 SGDLS, CDR2 YYNGEE. CDR3 in amino acids: CASSVAGRVSGNTIYF. The CDR3 DNA reads as TGTGCCAGCAGCGTAGCGGGGAGAGTATCTGGAAACACCATATATTTT.

V and J are TRBV7-8 and TRBJ2-5, with D possibly TRBD2 on 5 matching bases. The CDR3 loop spans 15 amino acids. Looked up from germline, CDR1 is SGHVS and CDR2 is FQNEAQ. Trimming cost V 3 bases and J 3 bases, with 14 bases left between them. CDR3 DNA: TGTGCCAGCAGCTTCGGTAGCGAAAGGGAAGAGACCCAGTACTTC. This translates into CASSFGSEREETQYF.

The gene calls are TRBV12-3 or TRBV12-4 and TRBJ1-2; D not certain. The V and J ends lost 8 bases and 4 bases respectively, with 11 bases between them. The CDR3 loop spans 12 amino acids. The CDR3 spells CASGRLIYGYTF. CDR3 nucleotides: TGTGCCAGCGGCAGACTCATCTATGGCTACACCTTC.

This clonotype was counted between two and nine times. V usage is TRBV7-9 and J usage is TRBJ2-5; TRBD2 matches 9 bases. With V trimmed by 1 base and J by 3 bases, 6 bases remained unmatched. The CDR3 covers 16 residues. CDR1 and CDR2 (germline): SEHNR, FQNEAQ (reference sequence). CDR3 bases: TGTGCCAGCAGCTTAGTTAGCGGGGGACCCGAAGAGACCCAGTACTTC. It codes for CASSLVSGGPEETQYF.

V and J are TRBV19 and TRBJ2-1; D possibly uses TRBD1 or TRBD2 (5 bases each). The CDR3 sequence is 16 residues long. Trimming stripped 1 base from V and 4 bases from J, with 14 bases between. Germline V gives CDR1 LNHDA, CDR2 SQIVND (reference sequence). DNA for the CDR3: TGTGCCAGTAGTATAGGGAGGCTGGGACGGTACAATGAGCAGTTCTTC. Amino acid sequence: CASSIGRLGRYNEQFF.

The chain is built from TRBV6-5 and TRBJ1-2; weak D call: TRBD1 (5 bases). In germline, CDR1 is MNHEY, CDR2 SVGAGI. Trimming left V 7 bases short and J 8 bases short, with 26 bases between. The CDR3 has 16 amino acids. The CDR3: CASTDGRRALDGGYTF. The CDR3 DNA is TGTGCCAGCACCGACGGGCGCAGGGCGTTAGACGGCGGCTACACCTTC.

The chain employs TRBV6-5 and TRBJ2-1, with D possibly matching TRBD2 (6 bases). Deletions cut 4 bases from V and 8 bases from J, with 15 bases between. The CDR3 extends over 14 amino acids. Germline assignment: CDR1 MNHEY and CDR2 SVGAGI. CDR3 sequence reads: CASSLAETGDEQFF. The CDR3 DNA follows: TGTGCCAGCAGTTTAGCGGAAACGGGGGATGAGCAGTTCTTC.

This clonotype was seen only once. CDR3 sequence reads: CASSLALSTDTQYF. The CDR3 DNA reads as TGTGCCAGCAGTTTAGCGCTTAGCACAGATACGCAGTATTTT. The chain has TRBV12-3 or TRBV12-4 and TRBJ2-3; D not certain. The CDR3 sequence is 14 residues long. V lost 0 bases to trimming and J lost 0 bases, with 4 bases between them.

This clonotype has only a few counts. This chain links TRBV11-3 with TRBJ1-1; D uncertain. Trimming took 5 bases from V and 4 from J, leaving 14 bases between them. Germline loops: CDR1 SGHNT, CDR2 YENEEA. The length of the CDR3 is 14 residues. The CDR3 region has the DNA TGTGCCAGCAGCGGTCGGGGATCGACCACTGAAGCTTTCTTT. This sequence encodes CASSGRGSTTEAFF.

The genes are TRBV12-3 or TRBV12-4 and TRBJ1-2, with 7 bases fitting TRBD1. The CDR3 totals 15 residues. The trim removed 3 bases at V and 4 bases at J, leaving 8 bases unmatched. The CDR3 sequence: CASSLGGGLGYGYTF. In DNA form, the CDR3 reads TGTGCCAGCAGTTTGGGAGGGGGCCTGGGCTATGGCTACACCTTC.

The chain is built from TRBV7-6 and TRBJ2-7; 10 positions agree with TRBD2. This CDR3 has 17 amino acids. Losses at the gene ends were 5 bases for V and 3 bases for J; bases not matched to a gene: 13. Germline CDR1 is SGHVS and CDR2 is FNYEAQ. CDR3 amino acids: CASSPPRLAGDSYEQYF. The DNA for the CDR3 is TGTGCCAGCAGCCCGCCCCGGCTAGCGGGGGACAGCTACGAGCAGTACTTC.

The chain is built from TRBV4-2 and TRBJ2-3; 10 bases align to TRBD1. Trimming removed 4 bases from V and 2 bases from J; junction bases left unmatched: 6. Germline lookup yields CDR1 LGHNA and CDR2 YNFKEQ. This CDR3 comprises 16 residues. CDR3 DNA sequence: TGTGCCAGCAGCCGAAAGACAGGGGGCATCACAGATACGCAGTATTTT. Translated: CASSRKTGGITDTQYF.

This rearrangement joins TRBV12-5 to TRBJ2-1; D is perhaps TRBD2 (5 bases). V lost 0 bases and J lost 9, with 6 bases in between. The germline CDR1 and CDR2 sequences are LGHNT and FRNRAP. This CDR3 has 12 residues. The CDR3 region has the DNA TGTGCTAGTGGTTTGGTACGGGGTGAGCAGTTCTTC. As protein: CASGLVRGEQFF.

The table lists this clonotype with a few counts. The V call is TRBV7-9, the J call TRBJ1-1, with 7 bases fitting TRBD1. Germline V CDR1 and CDR2: SEHNR, FQNEAQ (reference sequence). CDR3 length equals 16 residues. V lost 5 bases, J lost 2 bases, and 11 bases stayed unmatched. The CDR3 DNA follows: TGTGCCAGCAGCGATCGACAGGGCCCCCCTAACACTGAAGCTTTCTTT. Encoded protein: CASSDRQGPPNTEAFF.

V gene TRBV27 combines with J gene TRBJ2-2; 7 bases line up with TRBD2. The CDR3 is 16 amino acids. The V and J ends lost 4 bases and 3 bases, in that order; junction bases with no gene match: 8. Germline values: CDR1 MNHEY, CDR2 SMNVEV (reference sequence). The CDR3 sequence: CASSSRSGGDTGELFF. CDR3 nucleotides: TGTGCCAGCAGTTCAAGGTCGGGGGGAGACACCGGGGAGCTGTTTTTT.

This chain connects TRBV6-5 to TRBJ2-1; TRBD1 might be the D (7 bases). The V end was cut by 0 bases, the J end by 2 bases, with 20 bases between. Germline values: CDR1 MNHEY, CDR2 SVGAGI. The length of the CDR3 is 19 residues. The DNA for the CDR3 is TGTGCCAGCAGTTACTCTTGGCAGGGGGGTATGATCCCCTACAATGAGCAGTTCTTC. Amino acids: CASSYSWQGGMIPYNEQFF.

The V gene is TRBV11-2, the J gene TRBJ2-7, with D perhaps TRBD1 (6 bases). CDR1 is SGHAT, CDR2 FQNNGV, per germline. V was shortened by 1 base and J by 0 bases, with 10 bases between the two germline ends. The CDR3 runs 15 residues. The CDR3 sequence: CASSLGTAISYEQYF. Written as DNA, the CDR3 is TGTGCCAGCAGCTTAGGGACAGCTATCTCCTACGAGCAGTACTTC.

The table lists this clonotype with a few counts. The chain links TRBV7-3 to TRBJ2-2; 7 bases are a match to TRBD1. J gave up 6 bases and V 1 base, and 11 bases lay outside the gene matches. The CDR3 contains 17 residues. Looked up from germline, CDR1 is SGHTA and CDR2 is FQGTGA. The CDR3 bases are TGTGCCAGCAGCTTAATCGTCGGGACAGACGCATCCGGGGAGCTGTTTTTT. Translation gives CASSLIVGTDASGELFF.

This clonotype has a handful of counts. The genes are TRBV27 and TRBJ2-1; no clear D. The CDR3 loop spans 11 amino acids. Looked up from germline, CDR1 is MNHEY and CDR2 is SMNVEV (reference sequence). Trimming took 6 bases from V and 14 from J, leaving 14 bases between them. The DNA of the CDR3 is TGTGCCAGCAGCCTAGGACCAAGGAAGTTCTTC. This sequence encodes CASSLGPRKFF.

This sequence joins TRBV15 and TRBJ2-7; a possible D gene is TRBD1 (5 bases). Trimming took off 1 base at V and 0 bases at J, with 13 bases between the two ends. The CDR3 contains 16 residues. The germline gives CDR1 LNHNV, CDR2 YYDKDF (reference sequence). The DNA for the CDR3 is TGTGCCACCAGCAGAGTAAAGGGGCAGAGCTCCTACGAGCAGTACTTC. It translates to CATSRVKGQSSYEQYF.

V and J are TRBV28 and TRBJ1-1; a possible D gene is TRBD1 (5 bases). CDR1 MDHEN and CDR2 SYDVKM come from the germline V gene. V was shortened by 6 bases and J by 3 bases, with 8 bases between the two germline ends. The length of the CDR3 is 12 residues. The CDR3 reads CASRLGDTEAFF. CDR3 DNA: TGTGCCAGCAGATTAGGGGACACTGAAGCTTTCTTT.

This clonotype was picked up a small number of times. This chain uses TRBV7-9 with TRBJ2-3, with 12 bases aligning to TRBD2. CDR1 and CDR2 (germline): SEHNR, FQNEAQ (reference sequence). After removal of 1 base from V and 2 bases from J, the junction contained 7 bases not matched to a gene. The CDR3 is 18 amino acids. CDR3 residues: CASSLGLAGDGLTDTQYF. CDR3 DNA: TGTGCCAGCAGCTTAGGACTAGCGGGAGACGGCCTCACAGATACGCAGTATTTT.

This clonotype was counted a few times. The chain couples TRBV6-5 to TRBJ2-5; 15 positions match TRBD2. J was trimmed by 5 bases and V by 5 bases; bases with no gene match: 3. CDR1 and CDR2 (germline): MNHEY, SVGAGI. The CDR3 loop spans 15 amino acids. The CDR3 DNA follows: TGTGCCAGCAGTCCGGGGACTAGCGGGAGGGAGACCCAGTACTTC. Its protein product is CASSPGTSGRETQYF.